This T cell receptor beta chain was sequenced during a study of tumor and adjacent non-tumor tissue in lung cancer. Study-level information: Stage I to III disease affected about ten men and 5 women aged about 30 to 85. Study-wide results and limits: Tumor repertoires had a smaller top 100 clone share than normal lung.

A note on this clonotype: Its specificity is not known. In this CDR3 the conserved last residue, phenylalanine or tryptophan, is missing, so a read error is likely.

The V and J ends lost 0 bases and 7 bases, in that order; junction bases with no gene match: 6. The CDR3 is 16 amino acids. Germline V lookup: CDR1 LGHNA, CDR2 YNFKEQ. No cell sorting was done before RNA was extracted from the tissue. The library came from three nested PCR rounds adapted from ARM-PCR protocols. TCRdb processed the multiplex PCR reads anew with MiXCR; each CDR3 protein has one entry. The repertoire includes 90,000 or so distinct CDR3 sequences, around two thirds of them detected once, and around 15% sits in the top ten. The specimen was lung tumor tissue. The rearrangement links TRBV4-2 to TRBJ2-5, with 12 bases aligning to TRBD2. The TCR originated in a man in his sixties or seventies with non-small cell lung cancer. The CDR3 region is CASSQELTSGGVTQYV. CDR3 sequence (DNA): TGTGCCAGCAGCCAAGAGTTGACTAGCGGGGGCGTGACCCAGTACGTC.